What follows describes a single T cell receptor beta chain. This specimen comes from a study of T-cell reconstitution after alpha-beta-depleted transplantation in children. The CDR3 spans 12 residues. Trimming stripped 5 bases from V and 8 bases from J, with 12 bases between. CDR1 is SGHVS, CDR2 FQNEAQ, per germline. TCRbeta library construction was performed incorporating unique molecular identifiers. MiXCR, applied by TCRdb to the PCR reads, yields one record per CDR3 protein. The repertoire holds over 15,000 distinct CDR3 sequences, with roughly 12% as singletons. This chain links TRBV7-8 with TRBJ1-1, with TRBD1 as a possible D gene (5 bases). The TCR originated in a boy in the first two years of life who had a stem cell transplant for Wiskott-Aldrich syndrome, so the T cells may come from the graft donor. The source was PBMCs, mostly from graft donor cells, collected 180 days after TCRalphabeta/CD19-depleted stem cell transplant. CDR3 in amino acids: CASSPPGPEAFF. In DNA, the CDR3 is TGTGCCAGCAGCCCCCCAGGGCCCGAAGCTTTCTTT.